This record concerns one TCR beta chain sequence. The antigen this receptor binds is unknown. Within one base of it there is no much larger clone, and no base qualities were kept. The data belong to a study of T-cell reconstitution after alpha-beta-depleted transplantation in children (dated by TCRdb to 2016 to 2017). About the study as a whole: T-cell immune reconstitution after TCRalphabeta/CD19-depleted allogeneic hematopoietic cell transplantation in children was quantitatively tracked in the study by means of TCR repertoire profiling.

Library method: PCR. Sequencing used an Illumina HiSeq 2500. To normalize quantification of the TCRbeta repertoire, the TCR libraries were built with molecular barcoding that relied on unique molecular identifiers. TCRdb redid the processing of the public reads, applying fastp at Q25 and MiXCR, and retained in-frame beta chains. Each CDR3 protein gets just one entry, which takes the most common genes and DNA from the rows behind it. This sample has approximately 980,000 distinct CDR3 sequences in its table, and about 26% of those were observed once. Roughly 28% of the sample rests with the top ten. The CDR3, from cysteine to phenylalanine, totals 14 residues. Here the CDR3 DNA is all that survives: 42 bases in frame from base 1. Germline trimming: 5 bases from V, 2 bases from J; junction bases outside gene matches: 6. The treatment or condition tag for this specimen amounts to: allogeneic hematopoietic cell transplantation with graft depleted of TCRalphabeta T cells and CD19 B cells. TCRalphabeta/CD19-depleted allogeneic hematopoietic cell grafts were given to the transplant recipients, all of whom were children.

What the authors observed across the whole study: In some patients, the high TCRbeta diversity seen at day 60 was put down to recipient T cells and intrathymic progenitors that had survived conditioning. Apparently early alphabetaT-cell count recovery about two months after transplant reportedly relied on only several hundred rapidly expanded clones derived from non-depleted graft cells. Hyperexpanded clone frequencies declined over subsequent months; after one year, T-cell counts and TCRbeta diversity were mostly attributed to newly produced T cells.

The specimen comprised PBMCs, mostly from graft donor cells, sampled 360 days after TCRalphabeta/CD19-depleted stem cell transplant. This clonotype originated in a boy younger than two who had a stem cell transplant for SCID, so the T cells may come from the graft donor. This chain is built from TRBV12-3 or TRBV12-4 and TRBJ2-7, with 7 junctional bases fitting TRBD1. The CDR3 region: CASSPGQAPYEQYF. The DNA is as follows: TGTGCCAGCAGTCCTGGACAGGCTCCCTACGAGCAGTACTTC.